This entry concerns a single T cell receptor (beta chain). Antigen: not known. There are 12 residues in the CDR3. V was pared by 5 bases and J by 6 bases, with 10 bases between. Germline CDR1 SGHTA, CDR2 FQGNSA. This record comes from a study of cytomegalovirus exposure and HLA in healthy donors. 60 Vbeta and 13 Jbeta primers were used in PCR. Sequenced by immunoSEQ multiplex PCR; TCRdb stores in-frame clones only, minus some. The profile shows more than 95,000 clones, around 79% of them singletons. Overall study findings and caveats: Rates of TCR association differed by HLA locus in a later analysis, with DRB1 highest and HLA-C lowest. Some V segments, including TRBV6-2 and TRBV6-3, were excluded as indistinguishable. Reported findings show TCR beta sequences accurately forecast HLA-A and HLA-B alleles in most subjects. No immune exposure information besides CMV serostatus was available.

This TCR was recovered from a man in his fifties or sixties in good health and CMV-seropositive. The sequencing sample was made of PBMCs. The gene calls are TRBV7-2 and TRBJ1-2; D uncertain. The CDR3 here is CASSPPIDGYTF. In DNA, the CDR3 is TGTGCCAGCAGCCCCCCTATTGATGGCTACACCTTC. Variable domain in full (rest from reference TRBV7-2 and TRBJ1-2): GAGVSQSPSNKVTEKGKDVELRCDPISGHTALYWYRQSLGQGLEFLIYFQGNSAPDKSGLPSDRFSAERTGGSVSTLTIQRTQQEDSAVYLCASSPPIDGYTFGSGTRLTVV.